This record looks at one TCR beta chain sequence and its context. These data come from a study of blood T cell repertoires in COVID-19. Overall study: COVID-19 samples collected from the United States, Italy and Spain covered acute and convalescent phases. In each case, the material was cDNA or gDNA derived from T cells, B-cell-depleted T cells, or PBMCs.

There are 15 residues in the CDR3. Germline-derived CDR1 and CDR2 are SNHLY and FYNNEI. With 2 bases clipped from V and 2 bases from J, the junction kept 6 bases outside the gene matches. Original processing notes: Scientists estimated how many nucleated cells there were by amplifying reference gene primers. The method was immunoSEQ multiplex PCR; TCRdb's version includes in-frame clones alone and lacks a portion of them. The V and J calls and clone size are taken from that table; D and trimming were inferred from the DNA. The sample comprises about 150,000 clones, less than 90% of which are singletons, and more than 2% rests with the top ten.

V is TRBV2 and J is TRBJ2-7, with 7 positions matching TRBD2. This TCR was recovered from a woman in her seventies with acute or convalescent COVID-19. Sequencing was done on a sample of peripheral blood. CDR3 in amino acids: CASSETVSGAYEQYV. The CDR3, as DNA: TGTGCCAGCAGTGAAACCGTAAGCGGGGCCTACGAGCAGTACGTC.